These T cell receptor beta chains were read from a single sample in a study of blood T cell repertoires in COVID-19. Assay used: immunoSEQ multiplex PCR; TCRdb lists only in-frame clones, some missing. This table has approximately 300,000 clones, roughly 87% appearing once. Material: peripheral blood. Receptors originate from a man aged 18-30 years with active or convalescent COVID-19. Each CDR3 is given with its conserved first and last residue. A D gene is named only where the DNA matches it firmly. For some rows the clone size is stated as once, few or many, or as a class when expanded; others skip it.

v_call,j_call,d_call,clone_size,cdr3_nt,cdr3_aa
TRBV29-1,TRBJ1-3,TRBD1,NA,TGCAGCGTTGAAGATAACACAGGGGACAGCAACACCATATATTTT,CSVEDNTGDSNTIYF
TRBV21-1,TRBJ2-5,NA,NA,TGTGCCAGCAGCAGCGGGCAGTCAAGCGGGGAGACCCAGTACTTC,CASSSGQSSGETQYF
TRBV10-2,TRBJ2-5,TRBD1,NA,TGCGCCAGCAGCAGACAGGGGTCCGTCGAGACCCAGTACTTC,CASSRQGSVETQYF
TRBV2,TRBJ2-2,NA,NA,TGTGCCAGCAGTGTCTCTAGGGGGAACACCGGGGAGCTGTTTTTT,CASSVSRGNTGELFF
TRBV2,TRBJ1-2,NA,few,TGTGCCAGCAGTGAAGCGCGAAACGATGGCTACACCTTC,CASSEARNDGYTF
TRBV7-9,TRBJ2-3,TRBD2,NA,TGTGCCAGCAGTACCGGGACTAGCGATATTACAGATACGCAGTATTTT,CASSTGTSDITDTQYF
TRBV7-8,TRBJ2-7,NA,once,TGTGCCAGCAGCAACCGACAGGTTTGGTACGAGCAGTACTTC,CASSNRQVWYEQYF
TRBV15,TRBJ2-7,TRBD2,NA,TGTGCCACCAGCAGCTATAGCGGGCGTTCGGGGTACGAGCAGTACTTC,CATSSYSGRSGYEQYF
TRBV5-1,TRBJ2-1,TRBD2,once,TGCGCCAGCAGCTTTTTTGGCGGGGGTAGCTCCTACAATGAGCAGTTCTTC,CASSFFGGGSSYNEQFF
TRBV7-9,TRBJ1-6,NA,few,TGTGCCAGCAGCTTACACAGGGATTCACCCCTCCACTTT,CASSLHRDSPLHF
TRBV5-1,TRBJ1-2,NA,few,TGCGCCAGCAGCTTGGAAGGTGGGGCCCGTGGCTACACCTTC,CASSLEGGARGYTF
TRBV28,TRBJ2-7,NA,few,TGTGCCAGCAGTTTACCCCTCCCGAGGGAACCCTACGAGCAGTACTTC,CASSLPLPREPYEQYF
TRBV3-1/TRBV3-2,TRBJ2-1,TRBD1,NA,TGTGCCAGCAGCCCCCGTCGGACAGGAAGCTCCTACAATGAGCAGTTCTTC,CASSPRRTGSSYNEQFF
TRBV18,TRBJ2-5,TRBD1,NA,TGTGCCAGCTCCAAGACAGGGGCTTTCCTCGAGACCCAGTACTTC,CASSKTGAFLETQYF
TRBV11-2,TRBJ2-1,NA,NA,TGTGCCAGCAGCTTGACGAGGGGGGGAGTGCCGTTCTTC,CASSLTRGGVPFF
TRBV5-1,TRBJ2-7,TRBD1,NA,TGCGCCAGCAGCTTGGGAGGGGGCCACAGCTCCTACGAGCAGTACTTC,CASSLGGGHSSYEQYF
TRBV5-1,TRBJ2-3,NA,NA,TGCGCCAGCAGCTTAGGACATAGCACAGATACGCAGTATTTT,CASSLGHSTDTQYF
TRBV6-2/TRBV6-3,TRBJ2-7,TRBD2,NA,TGTGCCAGCAGTGTTTTGGCGGGGGGACCCTACGAGCAGTACTTC,CASSVLAGGPYEQYF
TRBV6-5,TRBJ2-7,TRBD1,NA,TGTGCCAGCTCCCAGAGGACAGGGGCGTGGTACGAGCAGTACTTC,CASSQRTGAWYEQYF
TRBV21-1,TRBJ2-1,NA,NA,TGTGCCAGCAACTTTGACAGGATCCTACAAGGAGAGCAGTTCTTC,CASNFDRILQGEQFF
TRBV4-1,TRBJ2-5,NA,once,TGCGCCAGCAGCCAAGAAAGGACAGAAGAGACCCAGTACTTC,CASSQERTEETQYF
TRBV3-1/TRBV3-2,TRBJ1-5,NA,NA,TGTGCCAGCAGCCCGGGCGGGGATCAGCCCCAGCATTTT,CASSPGGDQPQHF
TRBV18,TRBJ2-7,TRBD1,NA,TGTGCCAGCTCACTCGGACAGGAAGGCGAGCAGTACTTC,CASSLGQEGEQYF
TRBV29-1,TRBJ2-7,TRBD2,NA,TGCAGCGCGCGGAATGTAGGCGGGAGACGGCAGCAGTACTTC,CSARNVGGRRQQYF
TRBV14,TRBJ1-1,NA,NA,TGTGCCAGCAGCCAAGTCTCCGGGGAGAACCGAGCTTTCTTT,CASSQVSGENRAFF
TRBV3-1/TRBV3-2,TRBJ2-7,NA,NA,TGTGCCAGCAGCCAGGGCCACGAGCAGTACTTC,CASSQGHEQYF
TRBV5-1,TRBJ2-3,TRBD2,NA,TGCGCCAGCAGCTTGGAGCGGGAGGTTTGGGACACAGATACGCAGTATTTT,CASSLEREVWDTDTQYF
TRBV19,TRBJ2-1,NA,NA,TGTGCCACCAACTCCTACAATGAGCAGTTCTTC,CATNSYNEQFF
TRBV27,TRBJ1-1,TRBD1,NA,TGTGCCAGCAGTCACGGGACAGGGGAGTACGCTAACACTGAAGCTTTCTTT,CASSHGTGEYANTEAFF
TRBV5-6,TRBJ2-7,NA,NA,TGTGCCAGCAGCTGGGGCCCAGGGCAAGTCTACGAGCAGTACTTC,CASSWGPGQVYEQYF
TRBV19,TRBJ2-7,TRBD1,NA,TGTGCCAGTAGTAACCGGGACAGCTCCTACGAGCAGTACTTC,CASSNRDSSYEQYF